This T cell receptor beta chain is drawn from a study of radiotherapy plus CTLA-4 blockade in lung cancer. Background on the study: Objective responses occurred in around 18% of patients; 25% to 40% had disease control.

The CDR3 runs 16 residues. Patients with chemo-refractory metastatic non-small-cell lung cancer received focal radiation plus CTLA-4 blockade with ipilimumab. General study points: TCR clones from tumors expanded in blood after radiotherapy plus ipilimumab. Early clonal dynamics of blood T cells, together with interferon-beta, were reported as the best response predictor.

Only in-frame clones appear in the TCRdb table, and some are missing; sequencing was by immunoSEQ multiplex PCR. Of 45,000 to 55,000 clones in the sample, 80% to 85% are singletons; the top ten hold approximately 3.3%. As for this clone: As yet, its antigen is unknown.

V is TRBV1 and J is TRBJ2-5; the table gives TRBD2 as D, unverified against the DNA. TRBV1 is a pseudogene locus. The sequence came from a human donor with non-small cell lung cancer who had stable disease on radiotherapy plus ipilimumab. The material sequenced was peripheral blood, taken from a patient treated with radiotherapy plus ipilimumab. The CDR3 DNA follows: TGCACCAGCAGCCAAACCTGGACTAGCCATAGGGAGACCCAGTACTTC. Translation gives CTSSQTWTSHRETQYF.